Each of the 32 T cell receptor beta chains below was sequenced from the same sample in a study of identical twins. TCRdb reanalysed the 5' RACE reads using MiXCR and keeps one entry per CDR3 protein. This sample has 690,000 or so distinct CDR3 sequences, with 8.6% found just once. These records were also assigned to another study, of yellow fever vaccine responses in identical twins.

Sequenced: PBMCs. These receptors originate from a woman aged 18-29 years in good health.

The rearrangement joins TRBV6-1 to TRBJ2-5, with TRBD2 identical over 11 bases. V lost 6 bases to trimming and J lost 4 bases; unmatched junction nucleotides: 7. The CDR3 has 15 residues. CDR1 is MNHNS, CDR2 SASEGT, per germline. In DNA form, the CDR3 reads TGTGCCAGCAGCCGACTAGCGGGGACCCTAGAGACCCAGTACTTC. Translation: CASSRLAGTLETQYF.

V and J are TRBV6-5 and TRBJ2-1; D is uncertain. V was cut by 2 bases and J by 4 bases, with 12 bases left in between. Germline V gene sequence: CDR1 MNHEY, CDR2 SVGAGI. This CDR3 contains 15 residues. The CDR3 loop is CASSYERGSYNEQFF. Here the CDR3 DNA reads TGTGCCAGCAGTTACGAGCGAGGTAGTTACAATGAGCAGTTCTTC.

This clonotype has a handful of counts. The rearrangement uses TRBV6-5 and TRBJ1-2; 8 bases map to TRBD1. Germline CDR1 and CDR2: MNHEY and SVGAGI. With V trimmed by 0 bases and J by 5 bases, 5 bases remained unmatched. The CDR3 sequence is 15 residues long. The DNA of the CDR3 is TGTGCCAGCAGTTACTCGACGAACAGGGGGTATGGCTACACCTTC. It specifies CASSYSTNRGYGYTF.

V gene TRBV20-1 combines with J gene TRBJ2-7, with D perhaps matching TRBD1 (5 bases). From germline, CDR1 is DFQATT and CDR2 SNEGSKA (reference sequence). V lost 7 bases and J 6 bases, leaving 13 bases between the germline ends. This CDR3 region has 11 residues. CDR3 coding DNA: TGCAGTGTGATGGACATCTTCGAGCAGTACTTC. It encodes CSVMDIFEQYF.

This clonotype was detected only a few times. The chain carries TRBV12-3 or TRBV12-4 and TRBJ2-3; 10 bases align to TRBD1. The CDR3 is 14 residues long. V lost 6 bases and J lost 5; bases outside the gene matches: 5. The CDR3 DNA reads as TGTGCCAGCAGGGGACAGGGGAGGGAAGATACGCAGTATTTT. Protein sequence: CASRGQGREDTQYF.

This clonotype is labeled as medium-sized. The V gene is TRBV11-2, the J gene TRBJ2-7; 11 positions agree with TRBD2. Trimming at V came to 1 base and at J to 3 bases, leaving 8 bases not matched to a gene. CDR1 is SGHAT, CDR2 FQNNGV, per germline. The CDR3 is made up of 17 amino acids. As DNA, the CDR3 is TGTGCCAGCAGCTTAGGGGCGGGACTAGCGGATAACTACGAGCAGTACTTC. Translated, it gives CASSLGAGLADNYEQYF. The full variable domain, rest sourced from reference TRBV11-2 and TRBJ2-7, is EAGVAQSPRYKIIEKRQSVAFWCNPISGHATLYWYQQILGQGPKLLIQFQNNGVVDDSQLPKDRFSAERLKGVDSTLKIQPAKLEDSAVYLCASSLGAGLADNYEQYFGPGTRLTVT.

This clonotype occurred a few times. The rearrangement uses TRBV20-1 and TRBJ2-5; maybe TRBD2 (6 bases). The CDR3 spans 14 residues. Per the germline V gene, CDR1 is DFQATT and CDR2 is SNEGSKA (reference sequence). CDR3 in amino acids: CSQAPGAPEGTQYF. CDR3 coding DNA: TGCAGCCAGGCGCCGGGAGCCCCAGAAGGGACCCAGTACTTC.

This clonotype was counted at least ten times. This rearrangement joins TRBV28 to TRBJ2-1; 13 bases match TRBD2. Germline V gene lookup returns CDR1 MDHEN and CDR2 SYDVKM. The trim removed 6 bases at V and 1 base at J, leaving 6 bases unmatched. The CDR3 length is 17 residues. The CDR3: CASSDTSGRASYNEQFF. The CDR3, as DNA: TGTGCCAGCAGCGACACTAGCGGGAGGGCATCCTACAATGAGCAGTTCTTC. The full variable domain, rest sourced from reference TRBV28 and TRBJ2-1, is DVKVTQSSRYLVKRTGEKVFLECVQDMDHENMFWYRQDPGLGLRLIYFSYDVKMKEKGDIPEGYSVSREKKERFSLILESASTNQTSMYLCASSDTSGRASYNEQFFGPGTRLTVL.

There are a few counts of this clonotype. This chain uses TRBV3-1 with TRBJ2-3, with 10 bases fitting TRBD2. Trimming cost V 2 bases and J 5 bases; bases outside gene matches: 4. CDR3 length: 15 amino acids. Germline-derived CDR1 and CDR2 are LGHDT and YNNKEL (reference sequence). The CDR3 nucleotides are TGTGCCAGCAGCCAAACAGCGGGGGGGCGAGATACGCAGTATTTT. As protein: CASSQTAGGRDTQYF.

This clonotype was detected only a few times. This chain links TRBV2 with TRBJ2-1; D unclear. The germline V gene encodes CDR1 SNHLY and CDR2 FYNNEI. This CDR3 is built from 13 residues. Trimming took off 1 base at V and 4 bases at J, with 5 bases between the two ends. The CDR3 bases are TGTGCCAGCAGTGAAGACAGATACAATGAGCAGTTCTTC. Its translation: CASSEDRYNEQFF. Together with reference TRBV2 and TRBJ2-1, the CDR3 gives the full variable domain: EPEVTQTPSHQVTQMGQEVILRCVPISNHLYFYWYRQILGQKVEFLVSFYNNEISEKSEIFDDQFSVERPDGSNFTLKIRSTKLEDSAMYFCASSEDRYNEQFFGPGTRLTVL.

This sequence joins TRBV9 and TRBJ2-3; TRBD2 aligns across 8 bases. The CDR3 covers 16 residues. The V and J ends lost 0 bases and 2 bases, in that order; junction bases with no gene match: 5. Germline CDR1 is SGDLS and CDR2 is YYNGEE. DNA for the CDR3: TGTGCCAGCAGCGTAGCCGCTAGCGGGCTCACAGATACGCAGTATTTT. Translated, it gives CASSVAASGLTDTQYF.

This clonotype occurred a few times. The chain joins TRBV3-1 to TRBJ2-7; D call uncertain. CDR1 and CDR2 (germline): LGHDT, YNNKEL (reference sequence). Trimming removed 3 bases from V and 0 bases from J, with 12 bases in between. The CDR3 sequence is 15 residues long. In nucleotides, the CDR3 is TGTGCCAGCAGCCAGGCGATCCCGGGCTCCTACGAGCAGTACTTC. Translated: CASSQAIPGSYEQYF.

Ten or more counts support this clonotype. The chain is built from TRBV25-1 and TRBJ2-1, with TRBD2 as a possible D gene (6 bases). V was pared by 7 bases and J by 1 base, with 14 bases between. Germline CDR1 MGHDK, CDR2 SYGVNS. CDR3 length equals 15 residues. This CDR3 is CASIRGAESYNEQFF. DNA of the CDR3: TGTGCCAGCATCCGCGGGGCAGAATCCTACAATGAGCAGTTCTTC. The entire variable domain, with the rest obtained from reference TRBV25-1 and TRBJ2-1, is as follows: EADIYQTPRYLVIGTGKKITLECSQTMGHDKMYWYQQDPGMELHLIHYSYGVNSTEKGDLSSESTVSRIRTEHFPLTLESARPSHTSQYLCASIRGAESYNEQFFGPGTRLTVL.

The J gene is TRBJ2-7, the V gene TRBV20-1; tentative D call: TRBD1 (6 bases). Trimming shortened V by 5 bases and J by 1 base, and 15 bases separated the two germline ends. The germline gives CDR1 DFQATT, CDR2 SNEGSKA (reference sequence). This CDR3 comprises 14 residues. CDR3 region: CSALDRSGSYEQYF. In DNA form, the CDR3 reads TGCAGTGCTCTGGACAGAAGCGGTTCCTACGAGCAGTACTTC.

The chain employs TRBV15 and TRBJ2-3, with D possibly TRBD1 on 5 matching bases. V lost 2 bases, J lost 0 bases, and 9 bases lay in between. The CDR3 contains 15 residues. Per germline, CDR1 LNHNV and CDR2 YYDKDF (reference sequence). The CDR3 DNA sequence: TGTGCCACCAGCAGATTCGACAGCAGCACAGATACGCAGTATTTT. This encodes CATSRFDSSTDTQYF.

The gene calls are TRBV11-2 and TRBJ2-5; the D call may be TRBD1 or TRBD2 (5 bases each). Trimming removed 5 bases at V and 1 base at J, with 11 bases between. Germline V gene lookup returns CDR1 SGHAT and CDR2 FQNNGV. This CDR3 is 14 amino acids long. The CDR3 here is CASSRMRGQETQYF. Written as DNA, the CDR3 is TGTGCCAGCAGCCGAATGAGGGGCCAAGAGACCCAGTACTTC.

CDR3 sequence: CASSLSTASGEQYF. The CDR3 DNA reads TGTGCCAGCAGCTTAAGTACGGCGTCTGGTGAGCAGTACTTC. This chain connects TRBV7-9 to TRBJ2-7; D gene ambiguous. The germline CDR1 and CDR2 sequences are SEHNR and FQNEAQ (reference sequence). The V end lost 2 bases, the J end lost 7 bases, and 15 bases lay between the germline ends. CDR3 length: 14 residues.

The V and J genes are TRBV11-2 and TRBJ2-1; TRBD2 agrees at 14 bases. J gave up 8 bases and V 3 bases, and 3 bases lay outside the gene matches. The germline CDR1 and CDR2 sequences are SGHAT and FQNNGV. The CDR3 length is 15 residues. The CDR3 sequence: CASSFGLAGGDEQFF. DNA of the CDR3: TGTGCCAGCAGCTTCGGACTAGCGGGGGGAGATGAGCAGTTCTTC.

This clonotype was counted between two and nine times. This sequence joins TRBV15 and TRBJ2-7; D may be TRBD2 (6 bases). Trimming left V 3 bases short and J 0 bases short, with 9 bases between. Germline CDR1 LNHNV, CDR2 YYDKDF (reference sequence). This CDR3 is built from 14 residues. DNA for the CDR3: TGTGCCACCAGCAGGTTCGGGGGCTCCTACGAGCAGTACTTC. Translating it yields CATSRFGGSYEQYF. Variable domain in full (rest from reference TRBV15 and TRBJ2-7): DAMVIQNPRYQVTQFGKPVTLSCSQTLNHNVMYWYQQKSSQAPKLLFHYYDKDFNNEADTPDNFQSRRPNTSFCFLDIRSPGLGDTAMYLCATSRFGGSYEQYFGPGTRLTVT.

V is TRBV6-2 or TRBV6-3 and J is TRBJ2-3, with 13 positions matching TRBD2. In germline, CDR1 is MNHEY, CDR2 SVGEGT. The CDR3 is 16 residues long. V gave up 4 bases and J gave up 5 bases; unmatched junction bases: 6. CDR3 coding DNA: TGTGCCAGCAGTTCGACTAGCGGGGGGAAGGGAGATACGCAGTATTTT. Translation: CASSSTSGGKGDTQYF.

The chain recombines TRBV12-3 or TRBV12-4 with TRBJ2-7; 8 bases are a match to TRBD1. The V segment lost 6 bases and the J segment 7 bases; nucleotides outside the gene matches: 5. The CDR3 is 12 amino acids. CDR3 region: CASSQGAREQYF. The CDR3 DNA is TGTGCCAGCAGCCAGGGGGCGCGTGAGCAGTACTTC.

The sample holds a few counts of this clonotype. The rearrangement links TRBV20-1 to TRBJ2-5; D remains unclear. With 6 bases removed from V and 1 base from J, the gap between germline ends came to 12 bases. The germline V gene encodes CDR1 DFQATT and CDR2 SNEGSKA (reference sequence). The length of the CDR3 is 13 residues. For the CDR3, the DNA is TGCAGTGCCCCCGTTAGCACCCAAGAGACCCAGTACTTC. Amino acids: CSAPVSTQETQYF.

In this sample, this clonotype turned up many times. The V gene is TRBV20-1, the J gene TRBJ2-7; tentative D call: TRBD2 (5 bases). V was cut by 1 base and J by 4 bases, with 14 bases left in between. The V gene's germline CDR1 is DFQATT and CDR2 SNEGSKA (reference sequence). There are 14 residues in the CDR3. The CDR3 nucleotides read TGCAGTGCTAGAGTAGACGCGGGTCCTTACGAGCAGTACTTC. This translates into CSARVDAGPYEQYF.

In its sample, this clonotype was seen many times. This chain joins TRBV28 and TRBJ2-2, with 9 positions matching TRBD2. Germline CDR1 and CDR2: MDHEN and SYDVKM. V dropped 7 bases and J dropped 4; count of bases not matched to a gene: 16. The CDR3 extends over 18 amino acids. The CDR3 protein is CASKPPVAGVLATGELFF. As DNA, the CDR3 is TGTGCCAGCAAACCCCCGGTAGCGGGAGTTTTAGCCACCGGGGAGCTGTTTTTT. Variable domain in full (rest from reference TRBV28 and TRBJ2-2): DVKVTQSSRYLVKRTGEKVFLECVQDMDHENMFWYRQDPGLGLRLIYFSYDVKMKEKGDIPEGYSVSREKKERFSLILESASTNQTSMYLCASKPPVAGVLATGELFFGEGSRLTVL.

Only a few counts were recorded for this clonotype. The chain employs TRBV4-3 and TRBJ2-2, with D unresolved. The germline CDR1 and CDR2 sequences are LGHNA and YSLEER. V shed 1 base and J shed 7 bases, with 13 bases lying between them. The CDR3 runs to 15 residues. The CDR3 nucleotides are TGCGCCAGCAGCCAAGGAATCTTGTCCCTCGGGGAGCTGTTTTTT. It encodes CASSQGILSLGELFF.

The chain has TRBV20-1 and TRBJ2-3, with 12 bases identical to TRBD2. Germline values: CDR1 DFQATT, CDR2 SNEGSKA (reference sequence). V lost 6 bases and J lost 6; bases outside the gene matches: 10. The length of the CDR3 is 15 residues. The CDR3 coding sequence is TGCAGTGCGAGACTAGCGGGGGCCTCCAGGGATACGCAGTATTTT. Translation gives CSARLAGASRDTQYF.

The chain uses TRBV29-1 and TRBJ2-3; perhaps TRBD2 as D (6 bases). The CDR3 extends over 14 amino acids. Trimming left V 6 bases short and J 5 bases short, with 18 bases between. Germline V lookup: CDR1 SQVTM, CDR2 ANQGSEA. The CDR3 protein is CSVLRAVEGDTQYF. CDR3 DNA: TGCAGCGTACTACGAGCGGTGGAGGGAGATACGCAGTATTTT.

This clonotype was seen more than once but under ten times. DNA for the CDR3: TGTGCCAGCAGCCTACGGACTAGCGGGACTTACAGGAGGCAAGAGACCCAGTACTTC. Its translation: CASSLRTSGTYRRQETQYF. The chain links TRBV3-1 to TRBJ2-5; the match to TRBD2 covers 12 bases. The germline CDR1 and CDR2 sequences are LGHDT and YNNKEL (reference sequence). V lost 4 bases, J lost 2 bases, and 14 bases stayed unmatched. The CDR3 runs 19 residues.

This sequence joins TRBV28 and TRBJ2-1; D tentatively reads TRBD1 or TRBD2 (6 bases each). V shed 7 bases and J shed 2 bases, with 21 bases lying between them. Germline CDR1 MDHEN, CDR2 SYDVKM. The CDR3 covers 17 residues. CDR3 protein: CASKPWGAVPAYNEQFF. Written as DNA, the CDR3 is TGTGCCAGCAAACCCTGGGGGGCCGTTCCGGCCTACAATGAGCAGTTCTTC.

This clonotype was detected only a few times. A junction end diverges from the germline sequence, so it may reflect a read error. The rearrangement links TRBV7-7 to TRBJ2-1, with D perhaps matching TRBD1 (5 bases). CDR3 length: 13 residues. Germline CDR1 reads SSHAT; CDR2 reads FNYEAQ (reference sequence). CDR3 nucleotide sequence: TGTGCTAGCAGCTTACCGGACACGGGCGAGCAGTTCTTC. Protein sequence: CASSLPDTGEQFF.

Comments on this clonotype: A much larger clone differs from this one at a single base, so this may be a read error. The chain has TRBV5-1 and TRBJ1-1; weak D call: TRBD1 (5 bases). In germline, CDR1 is SGHRS, CDR2 YFSETQ. There are 14 residues in the CDR3. CDR3 bases: TGCGCCAGCAGCTTGGGACAGCTAAACACTGAAGCTGTCTTT. Its translation is CASSLGQLNTEAVF.

The chain recombines TRBV6-2 or TRBV6-3 with TRBJ2-1; TRBD1 aligns across 7 bases. The CDR3 extends over 14 amino acids. Trimming took 4 bases from V and 7 from J; bases not matched to a gene: 7. Germline V lookup: CDR1 MNHEY, CDR2 SVGEGT. In DNA form, the CDR3 reads TGTGCCAGCAGTTCCCCCGGGACAGATAATGAGCAGTTCTTC. Its translation is CASSSPGTDNEQFF.